The 2 T cell receptor beta chains below were found in one sample sequenced in a study of T cell responses to AZD1222 COVID-19 vaccine (dated by TCRdb to about 2021). Libraries were constructed by the immunoSEQ multiplex PCR assay. This is the immuneACCESS table as TCRdb keeps it, with only in-frame sequences that have V and J called. A part of the clones is gone; compared with another copy, unresolved V genes explain less than half, and the rest is unexplained. Recorded for this sample are some 130,000 clones; approximately 92% of them occurred a single time. About 3% of the sample goes to the ten largest clones. The time point label here, explained by the study, means: baseline before first vaccination. This specimen consisted of peripheral blood, obtained on day 0 of AZD1222 vaccination. The receptors were gathered from an adult in good health.

The chain joins TRBV9 to TRBJ2-7, with D perhaps matching TRBD2 (5 bases). The CDR3 consists of 15 residues. V was shortened by 0 bases and J by 6 bases, with 16 bases between the two germline ends. The germline V gene has CDR1 SGDLS and CDR2 YYNGEE. The CDR3 loop is CASSVGWTGPSEQYF. In DNA, the CDR3 is TGTGCCAGCAGCGTAGGCTGGACTGGTCCGAGCGAGCAGTACTTC.

This clone was counted a single time. V is TRBV5-6 and J is TRBJ1-1, with D unresolved. The V gene lost 4 bases and the J gene lost 1 base, with 8 bases spanning the gap. CDR1 and CDR2 from the germline V gene are SGHDT and YYEEEE. The CDR3 totals 13 residues. The CDR3 region has the DNA TGTGCCAGCAGCCCGGGGTCGAACACTGAAGCTTTCTTT. This sequence encodes CASSPGSNTEAFF.